This TCR beta chain was retrieved from a study of T cell responses to AZD1222 COVID-19 vaccine (TCRdb year 2021). Background on the whole study: AZD1222 recipients given second doses at about 4 weeks or at about 12 weeks were pooled, since spike-specific TCR depth and breadth were not found to differ between the two schedules. A total of under 250 trial participants underwent TCR sequencing, of whom some 200 had received two doses of AZD1222 and around 26 had received two doses of the MenACWY control vaccine. Trial participants were enrolled by age into subgroups of 18-55, 56-69 and 70-plus years, and roughly 160, 29 and 62 TCR-sequenced participants, respectively, were included in these subgroups.

The CDR3 holds 13 amino acids from the cysteine to the phenylalanine. The DNA shown is the 39-base CDR3, in frame from base 1. CDR1 MNHNY and CDR2 SVGAGI are derived from the germline V gene (reference sequence). V was cut back by 7 bases and J by 0 bases, leaving a gap of 9 bases between them. This clone was seen a single time. No antigen is known for it. Per-base qualities were not stored, and no clone one base away is much larger. Explained via the paper, the time point label denotes: baseline before first vaccination. Vaccinee samples were obtained from the UK trials COV001 and COV002, which included a single-blind randomized controlled phase 2/3 trial of AZD1222 (ChAdOx1 nCoV-19) in healthy adults. For TCRbeta chain sequencing, PBMC samples were collected from trial participants at day 0 and at day 28 after the second dose. The CDR3 regions of human TCRbeta chains were analyzed by immunosequencing. As for the authors' bioinformatics: Repertoire TCRs were checked for matches against a reference library of SARS-CoV-2-specific TCRs that had been generated using the MIRA antigen-specificity platform. Breadth was defined as the fraction of unique TCRs that were SARS-CoV-2-associated. Depth was defined as the fraction of total T cells that were SARS-CoV-2-associated. Using the MIRA data, each spike-specific TCR was assigned both to the spike region to which the TCR was reactive and to a CD4 or CD8 class. Log10-transformed breadth and depth values were compared by one-way ANOVA with Sidak's multiple comparisons tests. The immuneACCESS repertoire file appears here via TCRdb, limited to in-frame rearrangements. These files lack a portion of the clones; in checked studies, under half of the deficit traces to unresolved V genes, and the cause of the others is not known. V, J and clone size were drawn from that table, and D and trimming were deduced from the DNA. The sample contains over 100,000 clones, roughly 90% of them found a single time. Over 3% of the sample comes from the top ten.

The study at large found these results: Epitopes outside the regions mutated in the B.1.351 and B.1.1.7 variants were reportedly recognized by nearly half of the unique spike-specific TCRs. Participants were mostly white British, with more females than males. The authors suggested clonal diversity may have been underestimated. A significant rise in spike-specific TCR breadth and depth was observed after two AZD1222 doses relative to day 0 and relative to MenACWY recipients. Because no day 14 peak-response samples were available, repertoires were characterized only after the peak T cell response. The vaccine-associated CD4 TCRs covered the entire spike protein, and the dominant responses fell in regions 160-218 and 743-854. The 56-69-year group was small, and its depth increase did not reach significance, likely because of low power. Conclusions about previously exposed vaccinees were limited because only six or seven AZD1222 recipients were SARS-CoV-2 seropositive at baseline.

The sequenced sample was peripheral blood, obtained on day 0 of AZD1222 vaccination. The chain is encoded by TRBV6-6 joined to TRBJ1-1; no D segment can be confidently identified. The receptor was derived from an adult in good health. Here the CDR3 is given as CASIGSLNTEAFF. The nucleotide sequence is TGTGCCAGCATTGGGTCGTTGAACACTGAAGCTTTCTTT.